The T cell receptor beta chain described here comes from a study of vaccination and CD4 T cells after COVID-19. Study-level information: Convalescent donors totaled six males and four females, including two who were Hispanic. Study-level findings and limits: Rising from around 19 to 38, the median of SARS-CoV-2-reactive clonotypes did not change significantly. Convalescent patients' clones that were vaccine-specific were spike mono-reactive in 304 of 307 cases.

To note about this clonotype: Its antigen is undetermined.

Scientists ran DNA taken from cultured CD4+ T cells through the Oncomine TCR Beta short-read assay for sequencing. TCRdb processed the PCR reads anew with MiXCR; each CDR3 protein has one entry. The sample includes some 16,000 distinct CDR3 sequences, about three quarters seen only once; the top ten take 8.5% to 10%. The treatment denotes: roughly ten-day PBMC culture with coronavirus spike peptide pools or control peptides (ViraFEST assay). Healthy people who got the vaccine had never had SARS-CoV-2 infection, since nucleocapsid antibodies came back negative before and after vaccination. This CDR3 region has 15 residues. The V end was cut by 4 bases, the J end by 5 bases, with 16 bases between. Looked up from germline, CDR1 is KGHDR and CDR2 is SFDVKD.

V usage is TRBV24-1 and J usage is TRBJ1-2; D perhaps matches TRBD1 (5 bases). This receptor was identified in a human donor who received a COVID-19 vaccine. The sample in question was CD4+ T cells from blood, cultured in vitro, obtained after SARS-CoV-2 vaccination. In nucleotides, the CDR3 is TGTGCCACCAGTGACCCGGCAGGGTTCGATTATGGCTACACCTTC. It specifies CATSDPAGFDYGYTF.